Below are 28 T cell receptor beta chains sequenced from a single sample in a study of sequential checkpoint blockade in melanoma. Treatment here: randomized to nivolumab then ipilimumab (arm A) or the reverse (arm B). Clones were sequenced by immunoSEQ multiplex PCR, and TCRdb holds only the in-frame ones, with some missing. The data hold around 12,000 clones, with roughly 78% observed a single time. The input for sequencing was CD8+ T cells sorted from blood (inferred from file names), taken from a patient given nivolumab and ipilimumab in sequence. These receptors all stem from a human donor with melanoma.

The chain employs TRBV15 and TRBJ2-5; 11 nucleotides match TRBD2. The V gene's germline CDR1 is LNHNV and CDR2 YYDKDF (reference sequence). V trimming: 3 bases; J trimming: 1 base; junction bases outside the gene matches: 7. The length of the CDR3 is 17 residues. Here the CDR3 DNA reads TGTGCCACCAGCAGGCCCTTGGGACTAGCGGCCCAAGAGACCCAGTACTTC. The encoded protein is CATSRPLGLAAQETQYF.

The V call is TRBV11-2, the J call TRBJ2-7, with 8 bases lining up with TRBD1. The germline CDR1 and CDR2 sequences are SGHAT and FQNNGV. The V and J ends lost 5 bases and 3 bases, in that order; junction bases with no gene match: 6. This CDR3 is built from 14 residues. The CDR3 bases are TGTGCCAGCAGCACACAGGGGGTGGGCTACGAGCAGTACTTC. Translated: CASSTQGVGYEQYF.

The rearrangement links TRBV9 to TRBJ1-2; TRBD1 might be the D (6 bases). The V gene lost 6 bases and the J gene lost 4 bases, with 10 bases spanning the gap. CDR3 length equals 12 residues. Germline CDR1 is SGDLS and CDR2 is YYNGEE. CDR3 DNA sequence: TGTGCCAGCAACGACAGGATCTATGGCTACACCTTC. Its translation is CASNDRIYGYTF.

This clone was counted a single time. CDR3: CASSRDGGRTDTQYF. The DNA for the CDR3 is TGTGCCAGCAGCCGCGATGGCGGGCGCACAGATACGCAGTATTTT. V is TRBV28 and J is TRBJ2-3; a possible D gene is TRBD2 (5 bases). Trimming cost V 6 bases and J 1 base, with 14 bases left between them. The CDR3 has 15 amino acids. CDR1 is MDHEN, CDR2 SYDVKM, per germline.

This chain uses TRBV6-5 with TRBJ1-2; TRBD1 is a possible D gene (6 bases). Looked up from germline, CDR1 is MNHEY and CDR2 is SVGAGI. This CDR3 comprises 14 residues. V was cut by 2 bases and J by 7 bases, with 14 bases left in between. The DNA of the CDR3 is TGTGCCAGCAGTTACAGAGGACAGCGGGGTGGCTACACCTTC. As protein: CASSYRGQRGGYTF.

This chain uses TRBV6-1 with TRBJ1-1; D call uncertain. This CDR3 has 14 amino acids. The germline CDR1 and CDR2 sequences are MNHNS and SASEGT. V lost 0 bases to trimming and J lost 8 bases, with 13 bases between them. CDR3: CASSEASRVAEAFF. As DNA, the CDR3 is TGTGCCAGCAGTGAAGCGTCGCGGGTCGCGGAAGCTTTCTTT.

The chain links TRBV5-1 to TRBJ2-5; 8 nucleotides match TRBD2. The CDR3 consists of 16 residues. The V and J ends lost 4 bases and 2 bases, in that order; junction bases with no gene match: 10. Germline CDR1 reads SGHRS; CDR2 reads YFSETQ. The CDR3 DNA reads as TGCGCCAGCAGCCTGACTAGCGAAGGTCCACAAGAGACCCAGTACTTC. Translating gives CASSLTSEGPQETQYF.

This chain links TRBV19 with TRBJ2-7, with TRBD1 matching 7 bases. There are 17 residues in the CDR3. Germline assignment: CDR1 LNHDA and CDR2 SQIVND (reference sequence). J lost 0 bases, V lost 5 bases, and 13 bases had no gene match. Written as DNA, the CDR3 is TGTGCCAGTAGTCCAAGGGAAGCTTACAGGGGCTCCTACGAGCAGTACTTC. Translating gives CASSPREAYRGSYEQYF. Filled out from reference TRBV19 and TRBJ2-7, the complete variable domain reads DGGITQSPKYLFRKEGQNVTLSCEQNLNHDAMYWYRQDPGQGLRLIYYSQIVNDFQKGDIAEGYSVSREKKESFPLTVTSAQKNPTAFYLCASSPREAYRGSYEQYFGPGTRLTVT.

The V call is TRBV27, the J call TRBJ2-7, with a possible D match to TRBD1 (6 bases). CDR3 length: 16 residues. Per the germline V gene, CDR1 is MNHEY and CDR2 is SMNVEV (reference sequence). V gave up 0 bases and J gave up 1 base, with 13 bases separating them. The CDR3 DNA is TGTGCCAGCAGTTTATCGTGGGGGACACATTCCTACGAGCAGTACTTC. This gives the protein CASSLSWGTHSYEQYF.

The genes are TRBV7-9 and TRBJ2-7, with a tentative D call TRBD2 (6 bases). Deletions cut 3 bases from V and 2 bases from J, with 14 bases between. This CDR3 comprises 15 residues. CDR1 SEHNR and CDR2 FQNEAQ come from the germline V gene (reference sequence). The chain's CDR3 is CASSFEGGPTYEQYF. For the CDR3, the DNA is TGTGCCAGCAGCTTCGAGGGAGGACCCACCTACGAGCAGTACTTC. The whole variable domain, remainder taken from reference TRBV7-9 and TRBJ2-7, is DTGVSQNPRHKITKRGQNVTFRCDPISEHNRLYWYRQTLGQGPEFLTYFQNEAQLEKSRLLSDRFSAERPKGSFSTLEIQRTEQGDSAMYLCASSFEGGPTYEQYFGPGTRLTVT.

This sequence joins TRBV9 and TRBJ2-7; 7 nucleotides match TRBD2. The CDR3 has 14 residues. V lost 4 bases and J lost 0; bases outside the gene matches: 4. Germline CDR1 is SGDLS and CDR2 is YYNGEE. The CDR3 nucleotides are TGTGCCAGCAGCCCCCGGACTAGCTCCTACGAGCAGTACTTC. It is translated as CASSPRTSSYEQYF.

This chain joins TRBV4-2 and TRBJ2-3; possibly TRBD2 for D (6 bases). V was clipped by 4 bases and J by 1 base, with 15 bases between them. The CDR3 has 16 residues. Germline-derived CDR1 and CDR2 are LGHNA and YNFKEQ. The CDR3 DNA sequence: TGTGCCAGCAGCCCCAGGGAGGCATGGGGCACAGATACGCAGTATTTT. Its protein product is CASSPREAWGTDTQYF.

The chain uses TRBV7-8 and TRBJ2-5, with D possibly matching TRBD1 (5 bases). Germline CDR1 and CDR2: SGHVS and FQNEAQ. Trimming cost V 2 bases and J 0 bases, with 16 bases left between them. There are 17 residues in the CDR3. The CDR3 DNA reads TGTGCCAGCAGCTTACCTCGACAGAAGCTCAACCAAGAGACCCAGTACTTC. It encodes CASSLPRQKLNQETQYF. Based on the CDR3 plus reference TRBV7-8 and TRBJ2-5, the full variable domain is GAGVSQSPRYKVAKRGQDVALRCDPISGHVSLFWYQQALGQGPEFLTYFQNEAQLDKSGLPSDRFFAERPEGSVSTLKIQRTQQEDSAVYLCASSLPRQKLNQETQYFGPGTRLLVL.

The gene calls are TRBV2 and TRBJ2-1; weak D call: TRBD2 (6 bases). The V end was cut by 6 bases, the J end by 2 bases, with 14 bases between. Germline V CDR1 and CDR2: SNHLY, FYNNEI. The CDR3 sequence is 15 residues long. CDR3 in amino acids: CASSPRGGPYNEQFF. The CDR3 nucleotides are TGTGCCAGCAGCCCCCGGGGAGGCCCCTACAATGAGCAGTTCTTC.

The sample holds a few counts of this clone. The chain couples TRBV4-1 to TRBJ2-7, with 9 positions matching TRBD2. The J segment lost 0 bases and the V segment lost 6 bases, leaving 9 bases of the junction unmatched. Germline V CDR1 and CDR2: MGHRA, YSYEKL. The CDR3 runs to 16 residues. Written as DNA, the CDR3 is TGCGCCAGCAGTGTAGGCGGGAGGGCCGGCTCCTACGAGCAGTACTTC. Encoded protein: CASSVGGRAGSYEQYF.

The chain links TRBV7-6 to TRBJ2-7, with 9 bases identical to TRBD1. The CDR3 spans 15 residues. CDR1 is SGHVS and CDR2 is FNYEAQ in the germline V gene. After removal of 1 base from V and 7 bases from J, the junction contained 8 bases not matched to a gene. The CDR3 coding sequence is TGTGCCAGCAGCTTAGGCACCGGGACAGGGAGGGAGCAGTACTTC. It specifies CASSLGTGTGREQYF. Filled out from reference TRBV7-6 and TRBJ2-7, the complete variable domain reads GAGVSQSPRYKVTKRGQDVALRCDPISGHVSLYWYRQALGQGPEFLTYFNYEAQQDKSGLPNDRFSAERPEGSISTLTIQRTEQRDSAMYRCASSLGTGTGREQYFGPGTRLTVT.

This chain connects TRBV11-2 to TRBJ2-7, with TRBD2 matching 7 bases. This CDR3 comprises 13 residues. Trimming took 2 bases from V and 6 from J; bases not matched to a gene: 4. CDR1 and CDR2 from the germline V gene are SGHAT and FQNNGV. The CDR3 spells CASSLMGEGEQYF. The CDR3 nucleotides are TGTGCCAGCAGCTTAATGGGGGAGGGCGAGCAGTACTTC.

The DNA for the CDR3 is TGTGCCAGCAGCTCGGCGGGACTAGCGGGAGTATACGAGCAGTACTTC. Translated: CASSSAGLAGVYEQYF. The chain is built from TRBV7-2 and TRBJ2-7; 14 nucleotides line up with TRBD2. CDR1 is SGHTA, CDR2 FQGNSA, per germline. The V gene end was trimmed by 4 bases and the J gene end by 4 bases; junction bases not matched to a gene: 6. The CDR3 contains 16 residues.

This chain links TRBV19 with TRBJ2-2; 7 nucleotides align to TRBD1. Trimming took 6 bases from V and 5 from J; bases not matched to a gene: 9. The CDR3 has 15 amino acids. From germline, CDR1 is LNHDA and CDR2 SQIVND (reference sequence). The CDR3 region has the DNA TGTGCCAGTAGCACGACAGGGATGATAACCGGGGAGCTGTTTTTT. Translation: CASSTTGMITGELFF.

The chain uses TRBV15 and TRBJ2-5; 8 bases agree with TRBD1. The CDR3 is 15 residues long. J lost 4 bases, V lost 0 bases, and 4 bases had no gene match. CDR1 LNHNV and CDR2 YYDKDF come from the germline V gene (reference sequence). The CDR3 spells CATSRDPGQGETQYF. CDR3 nucleotides: TGTGCCACCAGCAGAGATCCCGGACAGGGAGAGACCCAGTACTTC.

The CDR3 DNA reads TGTGCCAGCAGTTACTCCGGACAGGGATTTTTCGAGCAGTACTTC. Its protein product is CASSYSGQGFFEQYF. This chain links TRBV6-5 with TRBJ2-7, with 8 bases that match TRBD1. Germline assignment: CDR1 MNHEY and CDR2 SVGAGI. CDR3 length equals 15 residues. V shed 0 bases, J shed 6 bases, and the junction held 7 bases outside the gene matches.

The rearrangement uses TRBV7-6 and TRBJ1-3, with D perhaps TRBD1 (6 bases). The V end lost 5 bases, the J end lost 4 bases, and 15 bases lay between the germline ends. Germline CDR1 SGHVS, CDR2 FNYEAQ. The CDR3 contains 15 residues. In DNA, the CDR3 is TGTGCCAGCAGCCCGGTCGTGGGGGCCGGAAACACCATATATTTT. The encoded protein is CASSPVVGAGNTIYF. Supplemented by reference TRBV7-6 and TRBJ1-3, the full variable domain reads GAGVSQSPRYKVTKRGQDVALRCDPISGHVSLYWYRQALGQGPEFLTYFNYEAQQDKSGLPNDRFSAERPEGSISTLTIQRTEQRDSAMYRCASSPVVGAGNTIYFGEGSWLTVV.

This rearrangement joins TRBV5-6 to TRBJ1-2; D remains unclear. The germline V gene has CDR1 SGHDT and CDR2 YYEEEE. The CDR3 runs to 13 residues. Trimming took 4 bases from V and 8 from J, leaving 15 bases between them. The CDR3 DNA is TGTGCCAGCAGCCTAGTGTGGAGGGAAGGCTACACCTTC. Amino acid sequence: CASSLVWREGYTF.

The chain uses TRBV6-5 and TRBJ2-2, with D perhaps TRBD2 (6 bases). Germline V CDR1 and CDR2: MNHEY, SVGAGI. The ends were cut back, 6 bases at V and 5 bases at J, with 16 bases in the middle. CDR3 length: 15 residues. In DNA form, the CDR3 reads TGTGCCAGCAGGGAGCGGGCCCGTGGAACCGGGGAGCTGTTTTTT. It specifies CASRERARGTGELFF.

This clone has just one count. V usage is TRBV7-3 and J usage is TRBJ2-7; tentative D call: TRBD2 (6 bases). This CDR3 has 16 amino acids. The germline CDR1 and CDR2 sequences are SGHTA and FQGTGA. The V and J ends lost 5 bases and 5 bases respectively, with 22 bases between them. The CDR3 nucleotides read TGTGCCAGCAGCCCGCGGGACTCCGGGACCCCCCACGAGCAGTACTTC. It codes for CASSPRDSGTPHEQYF.

This chain connects TRBV28 to TRBJ1-1; 7 bases map to TRBD1. V gave up 5 bases and J gave up 4 bases; unmatched junction bases: 13. In germline, CDR1 is MDHEN, CDR2 SYDVKM. The length of the CDR3 is 16 residues. In DNA, the CDR3 is TGTGCCAGCAGTGACGGGACAGCAACGGCTCCCACTGAAGCTTTCTTT. This gives the protein CASSDGTATAPTEAFF.

This chain uses TRBV27 with TRBJ1-5; 7 bases are shared with TRBD1. The CDR3 loop spans 16 amino acids. The V gene's germline CDR1 is MNHEY and CDR2 SMNVEV (reference sequence). V lost 5 bases and J lost 0; bases outside the gene matches: 7. CDR3 amino acids: CASSTHRGSSNQPQHF. CDR3 nucleotides: TGTGCCAGCAGTACCCACAGGGGAAGTAGCAATCAGCCCCAGCATTTT.

This chain joins TRBV5-4 and TRBJ2-7; D is possibly TRBD1 (5 bases). CDR3 length: 14 amino acids. Deletions cut 4 bases from V and 2 bases from J, with 13 bases between. Germline CDR1 SGHNT, CDR2 YYREEE (reference sequence). As DNA, the CDR3 is TGTGCCAGCAGCCTTACTACAGGCGCCTACGAGCAGTACTTC. It translates to CASSLTTGAYEQYF.